This TCR beta chain was captured by sequencing in a study of human T cells and chemical hapten exposure. Study background: Sensitization employed 2% DPC on about 2 cm by about 2 cm of upper inner arm skin. Patches that contained 0.01% DPC were applied to the upper back and read at 6 days. It was small differences in pooled library volume that mainly caused per-sample TCR yields to vary.

Time point given: patch test 1, 2 weeks after DPC sensitization. As for treatment: therapeutic diphenylcyclopropenone sensitization with weekly scalp DPC. It was from unfractionated whole blood that total RNA was extracted. Patch tests were applied only after blood draws. TCRdb used MiXCR to reprocess the RACE reads, holding one entry per CDR3 protein. The sample shows 50,000 or so distinct CDR3 sequences, approximately 10% of them seen only once. This clonotype was seen ten or more times. Sequences were derived from whole blood, sampled in connection with sensitization to the hapten diphenylcyclopropenone (DPC). This sequence was found in a woman aged 40 to 50 with alopecia areata. Some clones in this sample may be carry-over from other donors' samples.

The CDR3 DNA follows: TGTGCCAGCAGCCCCACGATTAGGCAACCCTACCACAATGAGCAGTTCTTC. Translation gives CASSPTIRQPYHNEQFF. The genes are TRBV5-6 and TRBJ2-1, with D uncertain. CDR1 is SGHDT, CDR2 YYEEEE, per germline. V was clipped by 4 bases and J by 5 bases, with 22 bases between them. This CDR3 has 17 amino acids.